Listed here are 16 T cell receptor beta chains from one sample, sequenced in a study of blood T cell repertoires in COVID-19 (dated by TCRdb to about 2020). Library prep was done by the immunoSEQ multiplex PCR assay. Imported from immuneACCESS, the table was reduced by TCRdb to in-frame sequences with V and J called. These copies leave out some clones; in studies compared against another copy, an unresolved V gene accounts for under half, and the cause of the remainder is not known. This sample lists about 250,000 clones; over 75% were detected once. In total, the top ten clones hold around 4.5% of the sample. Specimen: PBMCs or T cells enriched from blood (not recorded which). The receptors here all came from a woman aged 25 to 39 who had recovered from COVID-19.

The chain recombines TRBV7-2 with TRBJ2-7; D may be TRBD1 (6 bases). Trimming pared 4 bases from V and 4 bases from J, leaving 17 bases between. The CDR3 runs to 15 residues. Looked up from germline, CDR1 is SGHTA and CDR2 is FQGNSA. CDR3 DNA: TGTGCCAGCAGCTCCCCCGGACAGCCGAGTTACGAGCAGTACTTC. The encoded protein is CASSSPGQPSYEQYF.

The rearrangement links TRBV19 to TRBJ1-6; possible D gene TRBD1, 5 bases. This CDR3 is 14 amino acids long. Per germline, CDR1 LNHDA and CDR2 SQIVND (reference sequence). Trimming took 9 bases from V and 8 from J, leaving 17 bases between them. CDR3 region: CASRTTVMDSPLHF. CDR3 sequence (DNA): TGTGCCAGCCGGACGACAGTTATGGATTCACCCCTCCACTTT.

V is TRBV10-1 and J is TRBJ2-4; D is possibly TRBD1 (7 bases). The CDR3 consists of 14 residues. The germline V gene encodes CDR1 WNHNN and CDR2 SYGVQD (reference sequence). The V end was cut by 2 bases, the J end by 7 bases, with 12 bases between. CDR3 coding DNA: TGCGCCAGCAGTGAGGGAGGGGGCGAGAACATTCAGTACTTC. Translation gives CASSEGGGENIQYF.

Here the CDR3 DNA reads TGTGCCAGCGGGGACAGAGCAAACTATGGCTACACCTTC. Translating it yields CASGDRANYGYTF. V is TRBV19 and J is TRBJ1-2, with 7 bases that match TRBD1. The germline V gene encodes CDR1 LNHDA and CDR2 SQIVND (reference sequence). The CDR3 runs to 13 residues. After removal of 9 bases from V and 2 bases from J, the junction contained 6 bases not matched to a gene.

The CDR3 is CASSPRDRNTEAFF. The CDR3 nucleotides are TGTGCCAGCTCACCTCGCGACAGGAACACTGAAGCTTTCTTT. The chain links TRBV18 to TRBJ1-1; D perhaps matches TRBD1 (5 bases). The CDR3 has 14 amino acids. CDR1 is KGHSH, CDR2 LQKENI, per germline. The V and J ends lost 3 bases and 1 base respectively, with 9 bases between them.

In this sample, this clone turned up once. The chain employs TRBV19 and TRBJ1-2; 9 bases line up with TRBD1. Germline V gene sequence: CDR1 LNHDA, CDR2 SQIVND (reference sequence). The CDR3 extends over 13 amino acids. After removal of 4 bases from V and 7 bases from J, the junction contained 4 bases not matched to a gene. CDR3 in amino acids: CASSSRTGVGYTF. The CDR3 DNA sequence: TGTGCCAGTAGTAGCCGGACAGGGGTTGGCTACACCTTC.

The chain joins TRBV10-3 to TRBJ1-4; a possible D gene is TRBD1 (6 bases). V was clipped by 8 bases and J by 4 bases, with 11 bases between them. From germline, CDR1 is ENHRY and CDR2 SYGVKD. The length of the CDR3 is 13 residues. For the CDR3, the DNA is TGTGCCATCCAGGACAGATATAATGAAAAACTGTTTTTT. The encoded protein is CAIQDRYNEKLFF.

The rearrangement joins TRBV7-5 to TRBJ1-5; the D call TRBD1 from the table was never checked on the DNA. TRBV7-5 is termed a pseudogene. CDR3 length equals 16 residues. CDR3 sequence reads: CARSFPGQGINQPQHF. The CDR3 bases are TGTGCCAGAAGCTTTCCGGGACAGGGGATCAATCAGCCCCAGCATTTT.

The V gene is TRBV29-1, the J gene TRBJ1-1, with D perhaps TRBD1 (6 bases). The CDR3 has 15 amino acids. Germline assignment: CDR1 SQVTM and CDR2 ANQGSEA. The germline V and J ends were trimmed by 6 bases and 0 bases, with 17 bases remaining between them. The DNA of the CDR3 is TGCAGCGTGCTAGGGTCGGGGGGCTTGAACACTGAAGCTTTCTTT. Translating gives CSVLGSGGLNTEAFF.

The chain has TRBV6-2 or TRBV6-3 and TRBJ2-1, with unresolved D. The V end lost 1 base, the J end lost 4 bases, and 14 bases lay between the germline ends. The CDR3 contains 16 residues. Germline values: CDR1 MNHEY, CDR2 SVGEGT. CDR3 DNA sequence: TGTGCCAGCAGTTACTTGGTCGACTTCGGATACAATGAGCAGTTCTTC. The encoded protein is CASSYLVDFGYNEQFF.

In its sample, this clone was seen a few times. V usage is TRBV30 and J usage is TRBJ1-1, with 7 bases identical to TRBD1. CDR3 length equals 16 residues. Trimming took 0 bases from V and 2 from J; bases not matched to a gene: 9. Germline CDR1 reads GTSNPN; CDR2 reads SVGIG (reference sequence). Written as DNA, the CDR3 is TGTGCCTGGAGTGTACTACAGGGGAGGCGAAACACTGAAGCTTTCTTT. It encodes CAWSVLQGRRNTEAFF.

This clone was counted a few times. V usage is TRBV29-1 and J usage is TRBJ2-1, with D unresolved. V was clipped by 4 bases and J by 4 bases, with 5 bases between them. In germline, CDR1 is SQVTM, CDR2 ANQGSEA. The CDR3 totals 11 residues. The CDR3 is CSVGAYNEQFF. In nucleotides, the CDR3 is TGCAGCGTTGGGGCTTACAATGAGCAGTTCTTC.

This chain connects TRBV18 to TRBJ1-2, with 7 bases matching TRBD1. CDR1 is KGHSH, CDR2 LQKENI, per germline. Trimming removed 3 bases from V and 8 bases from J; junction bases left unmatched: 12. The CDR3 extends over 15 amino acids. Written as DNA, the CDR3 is TGTGCCAGCTCACCGCCAGCCAGGGGGTACATCGGCTACACCTTC. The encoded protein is CASSPPARGYIGYTF.

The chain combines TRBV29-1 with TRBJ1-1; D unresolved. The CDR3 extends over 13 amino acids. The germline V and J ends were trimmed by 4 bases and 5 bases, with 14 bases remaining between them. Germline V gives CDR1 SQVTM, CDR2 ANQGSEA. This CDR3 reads CSVGGLGGTEAFF. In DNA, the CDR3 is TGCAGCGTTGGTGGACTTGGAGGGACTGAAGCTTTCTTT.

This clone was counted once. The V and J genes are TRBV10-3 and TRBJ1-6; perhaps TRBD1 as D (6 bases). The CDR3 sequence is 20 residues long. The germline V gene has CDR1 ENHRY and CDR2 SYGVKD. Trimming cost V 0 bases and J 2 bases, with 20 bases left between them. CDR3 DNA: TGTGCCATCAGTGAGTCGTATTACCGGGACATCCTACCCTATAATTCACCCCTCCACTTT. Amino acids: CAISESYYRDILPYNSPLHF.

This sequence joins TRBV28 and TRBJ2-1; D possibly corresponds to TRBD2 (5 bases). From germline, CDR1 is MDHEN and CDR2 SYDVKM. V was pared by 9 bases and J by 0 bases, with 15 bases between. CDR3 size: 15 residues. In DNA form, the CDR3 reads TGTGCCAGTGTTTACGCGGGTAGCTCCTACAATGAGCAGTTCTTC. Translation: CASVYAGSSYNEQFF.